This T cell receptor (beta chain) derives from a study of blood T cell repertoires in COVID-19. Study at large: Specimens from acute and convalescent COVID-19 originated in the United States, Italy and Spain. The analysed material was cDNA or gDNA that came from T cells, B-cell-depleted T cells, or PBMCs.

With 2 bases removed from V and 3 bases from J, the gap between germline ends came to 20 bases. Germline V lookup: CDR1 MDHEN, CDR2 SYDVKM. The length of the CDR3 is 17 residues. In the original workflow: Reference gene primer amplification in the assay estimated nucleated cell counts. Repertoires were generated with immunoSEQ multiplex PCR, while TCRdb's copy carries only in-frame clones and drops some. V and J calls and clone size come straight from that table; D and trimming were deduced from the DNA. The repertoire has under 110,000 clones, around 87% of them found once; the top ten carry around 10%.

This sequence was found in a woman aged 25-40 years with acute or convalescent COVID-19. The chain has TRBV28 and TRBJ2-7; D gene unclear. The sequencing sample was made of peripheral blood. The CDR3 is CASSLGLGRLGSYEQYF. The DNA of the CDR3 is TGTGCCAGCAGTTTAGGTCTTGGGCGCTTAGGAAGCTACGAGCAGTACTTC.